This T cell receptor (beta chain) is from a study of shared clonotypes between healthy human individuals. CDR1 SQVTM and CDR2 ANQGSEA come from the germline V gene. The CDR3 has 16 amino acids. Trimming took 1 base from V and 2 from J, leaving 18 bases between them. Overall study results and limits: Clonotype sharing across a handful of donors was observed for about 5.2% of naive CD4 clonotypes. Genetic and exposure-history diversity was limited by the few donors.

On this clone itself: Its antigen is unknown.

Libraries were prepared by immunoSEQ multiplex PCR; TCRdb keeps only in-frame clonotypes and omits some of them. The sample includes about 1,800,000 clones, about 95% of them seen just once. CD45RO-negative cells were positively selected for CCR7, leaving out terminally differentiated effector memory CD45RA+ cells. The TCR sequence derives from a man aged 18 to 30 in good health. Sequencing input: naive CD8+ T cells sorted from blood. V is TRBV29-1 and J is TRBJ2-7; TRBD2 might be the D (6 bases). CDR3 protein: CSVEATLGGQAYEQYF. In DNA, the CDR3 is TGCAGCGTTGAAGCAACCTTGGGGGGTCAGGCCTACGAGCAGTACTTC.